The 7 T cell receptor beta chains in this list originate from one sample, sequenced in a study of chemoradiotherapy in HPV16-positive cancers. Generated by immunoSEQ multiplex PCR, the TCRdb table keeps only in-frame clones and is missing some. In the table there are approximately 6,600 clones, less than 85% of which are singletons. The specimen comprised tumor tissue, sampled from a patient who underwent chemoradiotherapy. Receptors were obtained from a human donor with HPV-associated anogenital cancer.

The chain employs TRBV30 and TRBJ1-1; TRBD1 is a possible D gene (6 bases). In germline, CDR1 is GTSNPN, CDR2 SVGIG (reference sequence). V dropped 8 bases and J dropped 7 bases, with 20 bases sitting between them. The CDR3 has 13 residues. In DNA, the CDR3 is TGTGCCGGGGGCCCCCGTGTGTATAGTGAAGCTTTCTTT. Protein product: CAGGPRVYSEAFF. Full variable domain (missing parts from reference TRBV30 and TRBJ1-1): SQTIHQWPATLVQPVGSPLSLECTVEGTSNPNLYWYRQAAGRGLQLLFYSVGIGQISSEVPQNLSASRPQDRQFILSSKKLLLSDSGFYLCAGGPRVYSEAFFGQGTRLTVV.

This chain connects TRBV7-3 to TRBJ2-2; D is perhaps TRBD2 (6 bases). The CDR3 length is 15 residues. V was cut by 5 bases and J by 4 bases, with 14 bases left in between. The germline V gene encodes CDR1 SGHTA and CDR2 FQGTGA. DNA for the CDR3: TGTGCCAGCAGCCCTGGGCGGGACGGCACCGGGGAGCTGTTTTTT. Translating it yields CASSPGRDGTGELFF.

V usage is TRBV27 and J usage is TRBJ2-1; TRBD2 matches at 7 bases. The length of the CDR3 is 15 residues. Germline V CDR1 and CDR2: MNHEY, SMNVEV (reference sequence). V lost 2 bases to trimming and J lost 6 bases; unmatched junction nucleotides: 7. CDR3 sequence: CASSLMAGGGNEQFF. CDR3 DNA: TGTGCCAGCAGTTTAATGGCAGGCGGGGGCAATGAGCAGTTCTTC.

V and J are TRBV30 and TRBJ2-1; 8 bases fit TRBD2. The CDR3 consists of 16 residues. The V and J ends lost 1 base and 6 bases, in that order; junction bases with no gene match: 11. In germline, CDR1 is GTSNPN, CDR2 SVGIG (reference sequence). CDR3 in amino acids: CAWSARGGRVPNEQFF. CDR3 DNA sequence: TGTGCCTGGAGTGCCCGGGGGGGCCGAGTGCCCAATGAGCAGTTCTTC.

The chain combines TRBV19 with TRBJ1-1; 7 nucleotides match TRBD1. V dropped 9 bases and J dropped 5; count of bases not matched to a gene: 12. CDR3 length: 14 amino acids. CDR1 and CDR2 (germline): LNHDA, SQIVND (reference sequence). The CDR3 loop is CASQLTGAGTEAFF. The CDR3 bases are TGTGCCAGCCAGCTTACAGGGGCAGGGACTGAAGCTTTCTTT. Full variable domain (missing parts from reference TRBV19 and TRBJ1-1): DGGITQSPKYLFRKEGQNVTLSCEQNLNHDAMYWYRQDPGQGLRLIYYSQIVNDFQKGDIAEGYSVSREKKESFPLTVTSAQKNPTAFYLCASQLTGAGTEAFFGQGTRLTVV.

The chain recombines TRBV4-1 with TRBJ2-1; D is uncertain. Trimming took off 6 bases at V and 9 bases at J, with 12 bases between the two ends. The germline CDR1 and CDR2 sequences are MGHRA and YSYEKL. This CDR3 region has 12 residues. The CDR3: CASRPMHGEQFF. In DNA, the CDR3 is TGCGCCAGCAGACCAATGCATGGTGAGCAGTTCTTC.

In this sample, this clone turned up a few times. The chain links TRBV27 to TRBJ1-2; D gene unclear. Trimming shortened V by 3 bases and J by 2 bases, and 7 bases separated the two germline ends. This CDR3 contains 13 residues. In germline, CDR1 is MNHEY, CDR2 SMNVEV (reference sequence). The CDR3 DNA reads TGTGCCAGCAGTTTGGGCAGCAACTATGGCTACACCTTC. This codes for CASSLGSNYGYTF.